A single sample gave rise to the 10 T cell receptor beta chains below, sequenced in a study of T cell responses to AZD1222 COVID-19 vaccine. Assay: immunoSEQ multiplex PCR; the TCRdb copy retains only in-frame clones and omits some. This sample has approximately 120,000 clones, with about 87% found just once. The material sequenced was peripheral blood, taken on day 0 of AZD1222 vaccination. These receptors all come from an adult in good health.

This chain uses TRBV5-6 with TRBJ2-7; 8 nucleotides line up with TRBD1. Germline lookup yields CDR1 SGHDT and CDR2 YYEEEE. CDR3 length: 16 amino acids. J lost 2 bases, V lost 1 base, and 8 bases had no gene match. As DNA, the CDR3 is TGTGCCAGCAGCTTGTGGGGGACAGGCGCCCCCTACGAGCAGTACTTC. Translated, it gives CASSLWGTGAPYEQYF.

This clone showed up just a few times. V is TRBV5-6 and J is TRBJ2-7; the match to TRBD1 covers 8 bases. Trimming at V came to 3 bases and at J to 3 bases, leaving 5 bases not matched to a gene. Germline V gene sequence: CDR1 SGHDT, CDR2 YYEEEE. The CDR3 contains 14 residues. The CDR3 nucleotides read TGTGCCAGCAGCTACGGACAGGGTAACTACGAGCAGTACTTC. Its translation is CASSYGQGNYEQYF.

This clone has only a few counts. V usage is TRBV19 and J usage is TRBJ1-5; no reliable D call. There are 16 residues in the CDR3. The V and J ends lost 3 bases and 3 bases respectively, with 15 bases between them. Germline lookup yields CDR1 LNHDA and CDR2 SQIVND (reference sequence). CDR3 nucleotides: TGTGCCAGTAGTATGGTTCAATTGAGCATCAATCAGCCCCAGCATTTT. Translated: CASSMVQLSINQPQHF.

V and J are TRBV30 and TRBJ2-7; 8 nucleotides agree with TRBD1. Per germline, CDR1 GTSNPN and CDR2 SVGIG (reference sequence). The CDR3 runs 12 residues. The trim removed 3 bases at V and 7 bases at J, leaving 5 bases unmatched. CDR3 amino acids: CAWSQGAREQYF. As DNA, the CDR3 is TGTGCCTGGAGCCAGGGGGCGAGGGAGCAGTACTTC.

Of note for this clone: One junction end disagrees with the germline gene, perhaps due to a read error. The chain uses TRBV3-1 (or the pseudogene TRBV3-2) and TRBJ2-1; D tentatively fits TRBD1 or TRBD2 (6 bases each). Germline CDR1 reads LGHDT; CDR2 reads YNNKEL (reference sequence). The CDR3 is 19 residues long. The CDR3 spells CASSQGEGVTGGAGRIPVF. The DNA of the CDR3 is TGTGCCAGCAGCCAGGGAGAGGGGGTTACGGGCGGCGCGGGGAGGATCCCCGTCTTC.

This CDR3 reads CASSLRQGGTEAFF. DNA for the CDR3: TGCGCCAGCAGCTTGAGGCAGGGAGGCACTGAAGCTTTCTTT. The chain couples TRBV5-1 to TRBJ1-1; possible D gene TRBD1, 5 bases. The CDR3 spans 14 residues. Germline assignment: CDR1 SGHRS and CDR2 YFSETQ. Trimming stripped 1 base from V and 4 bases from J, with 11 bases between.

This chain links TRBV6-5 with TRBJ2-1; the D call may be TRBD1 or TRBD2 (5 bases each). This CDR3 spans 15 amino acids. With 6 bases removed from V and 4 bases from J, the gap between germline ends came to 16 bases. Per germline, CDR1 MNHEY and CDR2 SVGAGI. The CDR3 protein is CASRPTGTLYNEQFF. The CDR3 DNA follows: TGTGCCAGCAGACCAACCGGGACCCTTTACAATGAGCAGTTCTTC.

The genes are TRBV29-1 and TRBJ1-4; 7 bases fit TRBD1. Looked up from germline, CDR1 is SQVTM and CDR2 is ANQGSEA. The V and J ends lost 0 bases and 5 bases, in that order; junction bases with no gene match: 9. The CDR3 is 16 residues long. The CDR3 is CSVEDRQGWENEKLFF. DNA for the CDR3: TGCAGCGTTGAAGACAGACAGGGTTGGGAGAATGAAAAACTGTTTTTT.

CDR3 loop: CASSSGQGGNQPQHF. DNA for the CDR3: TGTGCCAGCAGCAGCGGACAGGGTGGGAATCAGCCCCAGCATTTT. The rearrangement uses TRBV9 and TRBJ1-5, with TRBD1 matching 8 bases. The junction had 7 bases not matched to a gene; V was cut back by 4 bases and J by 4 bases. Germline V gives CDR1 SGDLS, CDR2 YYNGEE. The CDR3 totals 15 residues.

V and J are TRBV2 and TRBJ1-1, with a tentative D call TRBD1 (5 bases). The germline gives CDR1 SNHLY, CDR2 FYNNEI. V was clipped by 5 bases and J by 3 bases, with 13 bases between them. The CDR3 covers 14 residues. The CDR3 loop reads CASSHPGGDTEAFF. CDR3 bases: TGTGCCAGCAGTCATCCCGGGGGAGACACTGAAGCTTTCTTT.